Listed below are T cell receptor beta chains from one sample, sequenced in a study of blood T cells in healthy people across ages. TCRdb re-analysed the 5' RACE reads in MiXCR, keeping a single row per CDR3 protein. The repertoire holds hundreds of thousands of distinct CDR3 sequences, with about 30% as singletons. Sample: blood. These receptors were taken from a woman of 80 years or more in good health. CDR3s include the opening cysteine and the closing phenylalanine or tryptophan. A D gene is named only where the DNA matches it firmly. Not every row has a clone size; where given, it reads once, few, many or a size class.

d_call: .; clone_size: many; cdr3_length: 13; j_call: TRBJ2-7; v_call: TRBV30; cdr3_aa: CAWNDAPPYEQYF; cdr3_nt: TGTGCCTGGAACGACGCCCCCCCCTACGAGCAGTACTTC
d_call: .; clone_size: once; cdr3_length: 15; j_call: TRBJ2-5; v_call: TRBV20-1; cdr3_aa: CSARGGNPYQETQYF; cdr3_nt: TGCAGTGCTAGGGGGGGCAACCCGTACCAAGAGACCCAGTACTTC
d_call: .; clone_size: many; cdr3_length: 14; j_call: TRBJ2-1; v_call: TRBV15; cdr3_aa: CATLDTLSYNEQFF; cdr3_nt: TGTGCCACCCTTGACACACTCTCCTACAATGAGCAGTTCTTC
d_call: .; clone_size: few; cdr3_length: 14; j_call: TRBJ2-2; v_call: TRBV7-9; cdr3_aa: CASSLVGDTGELFF; cdr3_nt: TGTGCCAGCAGCTTAGTTGGGGACACCGGGGAGCTGTTTTTT
d_call: .; clone_size: .; cdr3_length: 14; j_call: TRBJ2-7; v_call: TRBV20-1; cdr3_aa: CSASIPGSSYEQYF; cdr3_nt: TGCAGTGCTAGCATCCCAGGGAGCTCCTACGAGCAGTACTTC
d_call: .; clone_size: few; cdr3_length: 13; j_call: TRBJ1-6; v_call: TRBV20-1; cdr3_aa: CSARATVTSPLHF; cdr3_nt: TGCAGTGCTAGAGCCACAGTTACTTCACCCCTCCACTTT
d_call: TRBD2; clone_size: many; cdr3_length: 11; j_call: TRBJ2-3; v_call: TRBV30; cdr3_aa: CAWGGGNTQYF; cdr3_nt: TGTGCCTGGGGGGGAGGGAATACGCAGTATTTT
d_call: .; clone_size: many; cdr3_length: 13; j_call: TRBJ2-7; v_call: TRBV6-5; cdr3_aa: CATQPGLSYEQYF; cdr3_nt: TGTGCCACCCAACCGGGGCTTTCCTACGAGCAGTACTTC
d_call: .; clone_size: many; cdr3_length: 17; j_call: TRBJ2-3; v_call: TRBV7-9; cdr3_aa: CASSLKSGVSSTDTQYF; cdr3_nt: TGTGCCAGCAGCTTAAAGTCCGGGGTGTCTAGCACAGATACGCAGTATTTT
d_call: .; clone_size: .; cdr3_length: 17; j_call: TRBJ2-5; v_call: TRBV25-1; cdr3_aa: CASSELSVRGYQETQYF; cdr3_nt: TGTGCCAGCAGTGAATTATCCGTGAGGGGGTACCAAGAGACCCAGTACTTC
d_call: .; clone_size: .; cdr3_length: 15; j_call: TRBJ1-2; v_call: TRBV6-1; cdr3_aa: CASRREGETNYGYTF; cdr3_nt: TGTGCCAGCAGAAGGGAGGGGGAGACAAACTATGGCTACACCTTC
d_call: .; clone_size: .; cdr3_length: 15; j_call: TRBJ2-7; v_call: TRBV28; cdr3_aa: CASGPRRWGAYEQYF; cdr3_nt: TGTGCCAGCGGACCCAGACGGTGGGGGGCCTACGAGCAGTACTTC
d_call: .; clone_size: .; cdr3_length: 15; j_call: TRBJ1-4; v_call: TRBV4-2; cdr3_aa: CASSPTGASNEKLFF; cdr3_nt: TGTGCCAGCAGCCCTACGGGGGCCTCTAATGAAAAACTGTTTTTT
d_call: .; clone_size: .; cdr3_length: 15; j_call: TRBJ2-1; v_call: TRBV28; cdr3_aa: CASSEQTSSYNEQFF; cdr3_nt: TGTGCCAGCAGTGAACAGACCAGCTCCTACAATGAGCAGTTCTTC
d_call: .; clone_size: many; cdr3_length: 14; j_call: TRBJ2-3; v_call: TRBV6-5; cdr3_aa: CASRLTEFKDTQYF; cdr3_nt: TGTGCCAGCAGACTTACAGAGTTCAAAGATACGCAGTATTTT
d_call: TRBD2; clone_size: many; cdr3_length: 16; j_call: TRBJ2-7; v_call: TRBV13; cdr3_aa: CASSLGLAGGSYEQYF; cdr3_nt: TGTGCCAGCAGCTTGGGACTAGCGGGCGGTTCCTACGAGCAGTACTTC
d_call: .; clone_size: many; cdr3_length: 14; j_call: TRBJ1-6; v_call: TRBV6-6; cdr3_aa: CASSYQGRDSPLHF; cdr3_nt: TGTGCCAGCAGTTATCAGGGTAGAGATTCACCCCTCCACTTT
d_call: TRBD2; clone_size: .; cdr3_length: 13; j_call: TRBJ2-1; v_call: TRBV4-3; cdr3_aa: CASSRGLAREQFF; cdr3_nt: TGCGCCAGCAGCCGAGGACTAGCCAGAGAGCAGTTCTTC
d_call: .; clone_size: once; cdr3_length: 17; j_call: TRBJ1-5; v_call: TRBV4-3; cdr3_aa: CASSQVVGPGVGQPQHF; cdr3_nt: TGCGCCAGCAGCCAAGTAGTAGGACCTGGTGTCGGTCAGCCCCAGCATTTT
d_call: TRBD1; clone_size: once; cdr3_length: 12; j_call: TRBJ1-1; v_call: TRBV12-3/TRBV12-4; cdr3_aa: CASSSLGQGAFF; cdr3_nt: TGTGCCAGCAGTTCATTGGGACAGGGAGCTTTCTTT